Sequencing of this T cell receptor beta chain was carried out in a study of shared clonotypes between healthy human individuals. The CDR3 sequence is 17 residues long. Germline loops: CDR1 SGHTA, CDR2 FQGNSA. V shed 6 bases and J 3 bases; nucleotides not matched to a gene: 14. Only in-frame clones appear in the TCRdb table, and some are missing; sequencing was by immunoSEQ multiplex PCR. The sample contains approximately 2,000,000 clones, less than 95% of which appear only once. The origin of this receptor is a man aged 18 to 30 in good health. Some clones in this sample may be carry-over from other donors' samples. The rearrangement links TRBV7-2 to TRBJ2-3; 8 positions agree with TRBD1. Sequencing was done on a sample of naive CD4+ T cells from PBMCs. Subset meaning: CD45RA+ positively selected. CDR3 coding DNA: TGTGCCAGCAGAACTCCATCCAGGGGGCGTTGGACAGATACGCAGTATTTT. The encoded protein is CASRTPSRGRWTDTQYF. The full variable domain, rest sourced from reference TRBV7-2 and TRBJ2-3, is GAGVSQSPSNKVTEKGKDVELRCDPISGHTALYWYRQSLGQGLEFLIYFQGNSAPDKSGLPSDRFSAERTGGSVSTLTIQRTQQEDSAVYLCASRTPSRGRWTDTQYFGPGTRLTVL.